Each of the 32 T cell receptor beta chains below was sequenced from the same sample in a study of CD8 T cells in ankylosing spondylitis. General study findings and limits: Made up of several highly homologous variants, a TCR beta motif appeared characteristic of ankylosing spondylitis blood.

TCRdb re-called the 5' RACE reads through MiXCR, storing one row per CDR3 protein. Here the sample spans 220,000 or so distinct CDR3 sequences, about 16% being singletons. The antigens for these receptors are not known. The sample taken for sequencing was blood, either unsorted or a sorted T cell fraction (not recorded which). The receptor set was obtained from a male donor with ankylosing spondylitis.

This clonotype came up a few times. V and J are TRBV5-1 and TRBJ1-1, with a possible D match to TRBD1 (5 bases). CDR1 is SGHRS and CDR2 is YFSETQ in the germline V gene. The CDR3 has 16 residues. The V gene lost 0 bases and the J gene lost 3 bases, with 15 bases spanning the gap. In nucleotides, the CDR3 is TGCGCCAGCAGCTTGGAAGGGGTTACATTGGACACTGAAGCTTTCTTT. Its protein is CASSLEGVTLDTEAFF.

The chain has TRBV5-6 and TRBJ2-3; TRBD2 agrees at 9 bases. Trimming cost V 2 bases and J 8 bases; bases outside gene matches: 6. Germline assignment: CDR1 SGHDT and CDR2 YYEEEE. The CDR3 covers 14 residues. The CDR3 DNA reads TGTGCCAGCAGCTTCGGCGGGGGGGCCGGTACGCAGTATTTT. This codes for CASSFGGGAGTQYF.

This clonotype was picked up a small number of times. V is TRBV7-3 and J is TRBJ1-1; D uncertain. The CDR3 is 14 amino acids. The V end lost 5 bases, the J end lost 1 base, and 11 bases lay between the germline ends. The germline V gene encodes CDR1 SGHTA and CDR2 FQGTGA. CDR3 amino acids: CASSHGVGNTEAFF. CDR3 DNA: TGTGCCAGCAGCCATGGGGTGGGGAACACTGAAGCTTTCTTT.

This clonotype occurred a few times. The V gene is TRBV4-1, the J gene TRBJ2-3, with TRBD2 identical over 8 bases. Per germline, CDR1 MGHRA and CDR2 YSYEKL. The V segment lost 0 bases and the J segment 5 bases; nucleotides outside the gene matches: 10. CDR3 size: 17 residues. CDR3 loop: CASSQDAAGALEDTQYF. In DNA form, the CDR3 reads TGCGCCAGCAGCCAAGATGCAGCGGGGGCCCTGGAAGATACGCAGTATTTT.

In its sample, this clonotype was seen a few times. V is TRBV6-5 and J is TRBJ1-4, with D hard to call. V lost 0 bases and J lost 6, with 11 bases in between. CDR1 and CDR2 from the germline V gene are MNHEY and SVGAGI. The CDR3 covers 15 residues. This CDR3 is CASSYSGPVDEKLFF. CDR3 in DNA: TGTGCCAGCAGTTACTCCGGGCCGGTGGATGAAAAACTGTTTTTT.

In DNA form, the CDR3 reads TGTGCCAGCAGCGAGCTCGCTAGCGGAAGTGAGCAGTTCTTC. This encodes CASSELASGSEQFF. The chain combines TRBV7-6 with TRBJ2-1; 7 nucleotides match TRBD2. The CDR3 contains 14 residues. From germline, CDR1 is SGHVS and CDR2 FNYEAQ. V lost 5 bases and J lost 9; bases outside the gene matches: 10.

This clonotype appeared a few times. This sequence joins TRBV29-1 and TRBJ1-1; D perhaps matches TRBD1 (5 bases). This CDR3 spans 14 amino acids. Germline V gene sequence: CDR1 SQVTM, CDR2 ANQGSEA. V was shortened by 6 bases and J by 0 bases, with 14 bases between the two germline ends. For the CDR3, the DNA is TGCAGCGTACAAGCGCGGGGACTGAACACTGAAGCTTTCTTT. It codes for CSVQARGLNTEAFF. Combining the CDR3 with reference TRBV29-1 and TRBJ1-1 gives the whole variable domain SAVISQKPSRDICQRGTSLTIQCQVDSQVTMMFWYRQQPGQSLTLIATANQGSEATYESGFVIDKFPISRPNLTFSTLTVSNMSPEDSSIYLCSVQARGLNTEAFFGQGTRLTVV.

There are many counts of this clonotype. The chain recombines TRBV12-3 or TRBV12-4 with TRBJ2-2, with 7 bases identical to TRBD2. The CDR3 has 20 amino acids. Trimming at V came to 4 bases and at J to 4 bases, leaving 21 bases not matched to a gene. This CDR3 reads CASSSSGVSSPKRTTGELFF. CDR3 nucleotide sequence: TGTGCCAGCAGTTCCAGCGGGGTCAGCTCCCCGAAGCGTACCACCGGGGAGCTGTTTTTT.

This clonotype was recorded a few times. The chain employs TRBV28 and TRBJ1-1; unclear D gene. Per the germline V gene, CDR1 is MDHEN and CDR2 is SYDVKM. The CDR3 has 14 residues. V was cut by 6 bases and J by 8 bases, with 19 bases left in between. CDR3 loop: CASSHLSLQGEAFF. DNA for the CDR3: TGTGCCAGCAGCCATTTAAGCCTACAAGGAGAAGCTTTCTTT.

The rearrangement joins TRBV30 to TRBJ2-1; D is undetermined. The germline V and J ends were trimmed by 4 bases and 0 bases, with 13 bases remaining between them. This CDR3 has 15 amino acids. Germline V gene lookup returns CDR1 GTSNPN and CDR2 SVGIG (reference sequence). The DNA for the CDR3 is TGTGCCTGGACCCCAGCTCCCAGCTCCTACAATGAGCAGTTCTTC. Protein: CAWTPAPSSYNEQFF.

This clonotype has only a few counts. The junction shows a germline mismatch at one end, possibly a read error. The chain employs TRBV12-3 or TRBV12-4 and TRBJ2-1; D possibly corresponds to TRBD2 (5 bases). This CDR3 has 13 amino acids. In DNA, the CDR3 is TGTGCCAGCAGTTCCCGACTACCCCAGCCGGACCTCTTC. This translates into CASSSRLPQPDLF.

This clonotype was observed a handful of times. This chain joins TRBV20-1 and TRBJ1-3; 7 bases agree with TRBD1. Unmatched junction bases numbered 5, after V lost 6 bases and J lost 0 bases. Germline assignment: CDR1 DFQATT and CDR2 SNEGSKA (reference sequence). The CDR3 spans 14 residues. This CDR3 reads CSATGVDSGNTIYF. In DNA form, the CDR3 reads TGCAGTGCAACAGGGGTCGACTCTGGAAACACCATATATTTT.

The chain is built from TRBV6-1 and TRBJ1-1; perhaps TRBD1 as D (5 bases). Germline V gene sequence: CDR1 MNHNS, CDR2 SASEGT. This CDR3 spans 15 amino acids. V lost 6 bases and J lost 0, with 14 bases in between. In DNA form, the CDR3 reads TGTGCCAGCAGGACCCTAAGGGGCTTGAACACTGAAGCTTTCTTT. Its translation is CASRTLRGLNTEAFF.

Turning to this clonotype: A read error may produce the germline difference seen at one junction end. The CDR3 DNA reads as TGCGCCAGCAGCTTGGGGACAGGGCTCATGAACATTGAAGCTTTCTTT. It translates to CASSLGTGLMNIEAFF. The gene calls are TRBV5-1 and TRBJ1-1; 8 bases map to TRBD1. In germline, CDR1 is SGHRS, CDR2 YFSETQ. CDR3 length: 16 amino acids.

This clonotype was detected many times. The chain carries TRBV6-4 and TRBJ2-1, with 9 bases lining up with TRBD2. Germline V gene data show CDR1 as MRHNA and CDR2 as SNTAGT. J was trimmed by 7 bases and V by 0 bases; bases with no gene match: 7. The CDR3 covers 16 residues. CDR3 in amino acids: CASSDSKAGGGNEQFF. The CDR3 region has the DNA TGTGCCAGCAGTGACTCGAAAGCGGGGGGTGGTAATGAGCAGTTCTTC.

The J gene is TRBJ2-7, the V gene TRBV5-8; tentative D call: TRBD2 (5 bases). The CDR3 has 15 amino acids. Germline CDR1 and CDR2: SGHTS and YDEGEE. With 3 bases removed from V and 5 bases from J, the gap between germline ends came to 18 bases. The CDR3 sequence is CASSSRTRVINEQYF. The CDR3 DNA sequence: TGTGCCAGCAGCTCGCGTACTAGGGTGATCAACGAGCAGTACTTC.

This clonotype has a handful of counts. The V and J genes are TRBV7-2 and TRBJ2-2; the D is unclear. V gave up 5 bases and J gave up 6 bases, with 13 bases separating them. CDR3 length: 14 residues. Germline lookup yields CDR1 SGHTA and CDR2 FQGNSA. CDR3 bases: TGTGCCAGCAGCATAGGACCCCCAGCCGGGGAGCTGTTTTTT. Translated, it gives CASSIGPPAGELFF. The full variable domain, with the rest looked up from reference TRBV7-2 and TRBJ2-2, is GAGVSQSPSNKVTEKGKDVELRCDPISGHTALYWYRQSLGQGLEFLIYFQGNSAPDKSGLPSDRFSAERTGGSVSTLTIQRTQQEDSAVYLCASSIGPPAGELFFGEGSRLTVL.

The DNA of the CDR3 is TGTGCCACCAGCAGACTGGAAACGTCTCTCAAAAACATTCAGTACTTC. It yields the protein CATSRLETSLKNIQYF. The rearrangement joins TRBV15 to TRBJ2-4; D is undetermined. The germline gives CDR1 LNHNV, CDR2 YYDKDF (reference sequence). The CDR3 extends over 16 amino acids. V dropped 2 bases and J dropped 3 bases, with 14 bases sitting between them.

The gene calls are TRBV12-5 and TRBJ1-2, with D unclear. Germline CDR1 and CDR2: LGHNT and FRNRAP. V was cut by 0 bases and J by 5 bases, with 7 bases left in between. This CDR3 comprises 13 residues. CDR3 sequence (DNA): TGTGCTAGTGGTTTGGTACCCGTATATGGCTACACCTTC. It codes for CASGLVPVYGYTF.

As to this clonotype: This is likely a read error, given that the CDR3 carries no conserved phenylalanine or tryptophan at its end. V usage is TRBV27 and J usage is TRBJ2-3, with D possibly being TRBD1 or TRBD2 (6 bases each). The CDR3 is 18 amino acids. Looked up from germline, CDR1 is MNHEY and CDR2 is SMNVEV (reference sequence). V was trimmed by 3 bases and J by 6 bases, leaving 25 bases between them. CDR3 loop: CASSFSSPGTLGRDTQYL. The CDR3 DNA reads TGTGCCAGCAGTTTCTCTTCCCCCGGGACACTAGGGAGGGATACGCAGTATTTA.

This clonotype occurred a few times. Here the CDR3 reads CASSPGLAGEGGKTQYF. CDR3 bases: TGTGCCAGCAGCCCGGGACTAGCGGGAGAAGGTGGAAAGACCCAGTACTTC. This chain uses TRBV9 with TRBJ2-5; TRBD2 matches 14 bases. V was pared by 4 bases and J by 6 bases, with 11 bases of the junction left unmatched. From germline, CDR1 is SGDLS and CDR2 YYNGEE. This CDR3 is built from 17 residues.

V gene TRBV7-9 combines with J gene TRBJ2-7; 11 bases are a match to TRBD1. V was clipped by 5 bases and J by 5 bases; unmatched bases: 5. Germline lookup yields CDR1 SEHNR and CDR2 FQNEAQ (reference sequence). This CDR3 has 14 amino acids. The CDR3 DNA reads TGTGCCAGCAGCACTGGACAGGGGGCTGACGAGCAGTACTTC. Encoded protein: CASSTGQGADEQYF.

The genes are TRBV5-1 and TRBJ1-5; 10 nucleotides line up with TRBD1. Germline V lookup: CDR1 SGHRS, CDR2 YFSETQ. This CDR3 spans 20 amino acids. Trimming took 4 bases from V and 1 from J; bases not matched to a gene: 17. In DNA form, the CDR3 reads TGCGCCAGCAGCCAAGATCCGGGACAGGGGAAATATAGGAGCAATCAGCCCCAGCATTTT. Translated: CASSQDPGQGKYRSNQPQHF.

The V gene is TRBV7-2, the J gene TRBJ1-6; D call uncertain. Trimming removed 1 base from V and 4 bases from J, with 5 bases in between. CDR1 is SGHTA, CDR2 FQGNSA, per germline. The CDR3 covers 14 residues. CDR3: CASSLDGYNSPLHF. The CDR3, as DNA: TGTGCCAGCAGCTTAGACGGATATAATTCACCCCTCCACTTT. Complete variable domain (other parts from reference TRBV7-2 and TRBJ1-6): GAGVSQSPSNKVTEKGKDVELRCDPISGHTALYWYRQSLGQGLEFLIYFQGNSAPDKSGLPSDRFSAERTGGSVSTLTIQRTQQEDSAVYLCASSLDGYNSPLHFGNGTRLTVT.

The V gene is TRBV7-2, the J gene TRBJ2-1, with 9 bases that match TRBD2. With 10 bases clipped from V and 0 bases from J, the junction kept 4 bases outside the gene matches. In germline, CDR1 is SGHTA, CDR2 FQGNSA. The CDR3 covers 14 residues. The CDR3 loop is CAIKAGGSYNEQFF. Written as DNA, the CDR3 is TGTGCCATCAAAGCGGGAGGCTCCTACAATGAGCAGTTCTTC. The entire variable domain, with the rest obtained from reference TRBV7-2 and TRBJ2-1, is as follows: GAGVSQSPSNKVTEKGKDVELRCDPISGHTALYWYRQSLGQGLEFLIYFQGNSAPDKSGLPSDRFSAERTGGSVSTLTIQRTQQEDSAVYLCAIKAGGSYNEQFFGPGTRLTVL.

Turning to this clonotype: Because it lacks the conserved phenylalanine or tryptophan at the end, this CDR3 is likely a read error. CDR3 amino acids: CASKPTSDSSYEQYL. The CDR3 DNA is TGTGCCAGCAAGCCCACCTCAGACAGCTCCTACGAGCAGTACCTC. The chain has TRBV6-1 and TRBJ2-7, with a tentative D call TRBD1 (5 bases). In germline, CDR1 is MNHNS, CDR2 SASEGT. The CDR3 loop spans 15 amino acids. Trimming pared 7 bases from V and 0 bases from J, leaving 16 bases between.

This rearrangement joins TRBV6-1 to TRBJ1-2, with TRBD1 as a possible D gene (5 bases). Germline-derived CDR1 and CDR2 are MNHNS and SASEGT. This CDR3 has 11 amino acids. Trimming shortened V by 5 bases and J by 5 bases, and 6 bases separated the two germline ends. The DNA for the CDR3 is TGTGCCAGCAGTTCAGGGTATGGCTACACCTTC. Its protein product is CASSSGYGYTF.

V usage is TRBV6-5 and J usage is TRBJ2-7; D is perhaps TRBD1 (6 bases). This CDR3 contains 15 residues. V lost 0 bases and J 6 bases, leaving 15 bases between the germline ends. Germline V gene lookup returns CDR1 MNHEY and CDR2 SVGAGI. The CDR3 DNA sequence: TGTGCCAGCAGTTACTCGAGCCGGACAGTCCCCGAGCAGTACTTC. Translated: CASSYSSRTVPEQYF.

The chain is built from TRBV5-1 and TRBJ2-7, with TRBD1 identical over 8 bases. CDR1 SGHRS and CDR2 YFSETQ come from the germline V gene. With 5 bases clipped from V and 1 base from J, the junction kept 5 bases outside the gene matches. This CDR3 region has 14 residues. CDR3 in amino acids: CASRGGQESYEQYF. DNA of the CDR3: TGCGCCAGCAGGGGGGGACAGGAGTCCTACGAGCAGTACTTC.

This clonotype was seen a few times. The chain has TRBV28 and TRBJ2-7; D is ambiguous. This CDR3 comprises 11 residues. Germline CDR1 reads MDHEN; CDR2 reads SYDVKM. Trimming left V 8 bases short and J 0 bases short, with 5 bases between. Written as DNA, the CDR3 is TGTGCCAGCGCAGACTCCTACGAGCAGTACTTC. Translating gives CASADSYEQYF.

The rearrangement links TRBV3-1 to TRBJ1-4; D remains unclear. Trimming took off 1 base at V and 6 bases at J, with 6 bases between the two ends. The V gene's germline CDR1 is LGHDT and CDR2 YNNKEL (reference sequence). The CDR3 runs 13 residues. CDR3 in DNA: TGTGCCAGCAGCCAAGCGTCCGATGAAAAACTGTTTTTT. Translation: CASSQASDEKLFF.

This clonotype was counted a few times. The chain is built from TRBV6-5 and TRBJ2-2, with 8 bases matching TRBD2. The J segment lost 4 bases and the V segment lost 2 bases, leaving 9 bases of the junction unmatched. The CDR3 loop spans 17 amino acids. Germline CDR1 is MNHEY and CDR2 is SVGAGI. CDR3 bases: TGTGCCAGCAGTTACCCCAGTAGCGGGGAGGGCACCGGGGAGCTGTTTTTT. Amino acid sequence: CASSYPSSGEGTGELFF.